Shown below are 6 T cell receptor beta chains from a single sample sequenced in a study of shared clonotypes between healthy human individuals. Libraries were prepared by immunoSEQ multiplex PCR; TCRdb keeps only in-frame clonotypes and omits some of them. The sample contains about 750,000 clones, almost 95% of which appear only once. Only CD45RO-negative cells positively selected for CCR7 counted as naive CD8 cells, so terminally differentiated effector memory CD45RA+ cells were excluded. The specimen was naive CD8+ T cells sorted from blood. The receptors shown here come from a man aged 30 to 45 in good health.

The chain carries TRBV7-8 and TRBJ2-7, with D possibly matching TRBD2 (6 bases). Trimming stripped 1 base from V and 6 bases from J, with 25 bases between. The germline gives CDR1 SGHVS, CDR2 FQNEAQ. This CDR3 spans 18 amino acids. The CDR3 here is CASSLVVAGSPSSGEQYF. CDR3 DNA sequence: TGTGCCAGCAGCTTAGTGGTGGCCGGGAGTCCTTCGTCTGGCGAGCAGTACTTC.

The V call is TRBV21-1, the J call TRBJ2-1; no check of the table's D call, TRBD1, against the DNA was made. TRBV21-1 corresponds to a pseudogene. This CDR3 comprises 16 residues. In DNA form, the CDR3 reads TGTGCCAGCAGCAAAGTAAGGGCAGGGCTGTACAATGAGCAGTTCTTC. Translated: CASSKVRAGLYNEQFF.

The rearrangement uses TRBV6-5 and TRBJ1-1; 7 bases match TRBD1. After removal of 5 bases from V and 5 bases from J, the junction contained 8 bases not matched to a gene. Germline values: CDR1 MNHEY, CDR2 SVGAGI. This CDR3 comprises 14 residues. CDR3 loop: CASSLRQGGTEAFF. In DNA, the CDR3 is TGTGCCAGCAGTCTGCGACAGGGCGGGACTGAAGCTTTCTTT.

This clone was counted a single time. V gene TRBV27 combines with J gene TRBJ2-1; 10 bases align to TRBD1. CDR1 is MNHEY, CDR2 SMNVEV, per germline (reference sequence). The junction had 2 bases not matched to a gene; V was cut back by 3 bases and J by 6 bases. The CDR3 runs 14 residues. The CDR3 region is CASSFGTGANEQFF. CDR3 coding DNA: TGTGCCAGCAGTTTCGGGACAGGGGCCAATGAGCAGTTCTTC.

The gene calls are TRBV29-1 and TRBJ2-7; the D gene is possibly TRBD1 (6 bases). Trimming took 5 bases from V and 5 from J, leaving 28 bases between them. Germline assignment: CDR1 SQVTM and CDR2 ANQGSEA. The CDR3 runs 17 residues. CDR3 nucleotide sequence: TGCAGCGTTTCTACGTTCCGCCCTAAGGACAGTAATGACGAGCAGTACTTC. This codes for CSVSTFRPKDSNDEQYF.

CDR3 loop: CASSLGAGEGYEQYF. The DNA of the CDR3 is TGTGCCAGCAGTTTGGGGGCGGGAGAAGGGTACGAGCAGTACTTC. The V call is TRBV27, the J call TRBJ2-7; D might be TRBD2 (7 bases). This CDR3 region has 15 residues. The V and J ends lost 3 bases and 4 bases respectively, with 16 bases between them. Per the germline V gene, CDR1 is MNHEY and CDR2 is SMNVEV (reference sequence).